These 25 T cell receptor beta chains share one sample of origin, sequenced in a study of blood T cell repertoires in COVID-19. The repertoire was sequenced with immunoSEQ multiplex PCR; TCRdb's copy has only in-frame clones and lacks some. The sample carries 250,000 or so clones, about 87% recorded once. The sequenced sample was PBMCs or T cells enriched from blood (not recorded which). These receptors were collected from a woman aged 25-40 years with acute COVID-19.

This sequence joins TRBV5-1 and TRBJ2-1, with D tentatively TRBD1 (8 bases). This CDR3 has 17 residues. V lost 4 bases and J lost 1, with 18 bases in between. Looked up from germline, CDR1 is SGHRS and CDR2 is YFSETQ. For the CDR3, the DNA is TGCGCCAGCAGCCCCCTAGCGGACAGGGCTTCCTACAATGAGCAGTTCTTC. As protein: CASSPLADRASYNEQFF.

This rearrangement joins TRBV18 to TRBJ2-7; TRBD1 agrees at 7 bases. This CDR3 comprises 13 residues. V trimming: 5 bases; J trimming: 4 bases; junction bases outside the gene matches: 5. Per germline, CDR1 KGHSH and CDR2 LQKENI. The CDR3 sequence is CASSFPDRYEQYF. The CDR3 DNA follows: TGTGCCAGCTCATTCCCGGACAGGTACGAGCAGTACTTC. Combining the CDR3 with reference TRBV18 and TRBJ2-7 gives the whole variable domain NAGVMQNPRHLVRRRGQEARLRCSPMKGHSHVYWYRQLPEEGLKFMVYLQKENIIDESGMPKERFSAEFPKEGPSILRIQQVVRGDSAAYFCASSFPDRYEQYFGPGTRLTVT.

V usage is TRBV6-5 and J usage is TRBJ1-3, with TRBD1 identical over 8 bases. Losses at the gene ends were 4 bases for V and 0 bases for J; bases not matched to a gene: 2. This CDR3 contains 15 residues. Germline CDR1 reads MNHEY; CDR2 reads SVGAGI. In DNA, the CDR3 is TGTGCCAGCAGTTCTGACAGGGGCTCTGGAAACACCATATATTTT. This translates into CASSSDRGSGNTIYF.

The genes are TRBV13 and TRBJ2-2; 8 nucleotides line up with TRBD1. The CDR3 is 15 residues long. Germline V gene data show CDR1 as PRHDT and CDR2 as FYEKMQ (reference sequence). V was pared by 5 bases and J by 4 bases, with 6 bases of the junction left unmatched. CDR3: CASSIQGASTGELFF. CDR3 nucleotides: TGTGCCAGCAGCATCCAGGGGGCGAGCACCGGGGAGCTGTTTTTT.

The rearrangement joins TRBV10-3 to TRBJ1-6; D is unresolved. The CDR3 extends over 17 amino acids. The germline gives CDR1 ENHRY, CDR2 SYGVKD. Trimming removed 2 bases at V and 0 bases at J, with 11 bases between. In DNA, the CDR3 is TGTGCCATCAGTGAGGAGGGCACAAGCTCCTATAATTCACCCCTCCACTTT. Its translation: CAISEEGTSSYNSPLHF.

The chain joins TRBV6-5 to TRBJ2-7, with TRBD1 matching 10 bases. J lost 3 bases, V lost 5 bases, and 4 bases had no gene match. There are 14 residues in the CDR3. CDR1 MNHEY and CDR2 SVGAGI come from the germline V gene. The CDR3 is CASSRGTGVYEQYF. The DNA of the CDR3 is TGTGCCAGCAGTAGGGGGACAGGGGTCTACGAGCAGTACTTC.

J is TRBJ1-1 and V is TRBV29-1; 9 positions match TRBD1. Germline lookup yields CDR1 SQVTM and CDR2 ANQGSEA. J was trimmed by 12 bases and V by 7 bases; bases with no gene match: 21. The CDR3 totals 15 residues. The CDR3 loop is CSAVTGGGGEGPSFF. Written as DNA, the CDR3 is TGCAGCGCGGTAACAGGGGGCGGGGGAGAGGGGCCATCTTTCTTT. Filled out from reference TRBV29-1 and TRBJ1-1, the complete variable domain reads SAVISQKPSRDICQRGTSLTIQCQVDSQVTMMFWYRQQPGQSLTLIATANQGSEATYESGFVIDKFPISRPNLTFSTLTVSNMSPEDSSIYLCSAVTGGGGEGPSFFGQGTRLTVV.

This clone was detected only a few times. The chain combines TRBV10-3 with TRBJ1-5; D is uncertain. The CDR3 spans 16 residues. The germline CDR1 and CDR2 sequences are ENHRY and SYGVKD. The V gene lost 2 bases and the J gene lost 0 bases, with 11 bases spanning the gap. DNA for the CDR3: TGTGCCATCAGTGAGCCCAATCACGGTAGCAATCAGCCCCAGCATTTT. Translation gives CAISEPNHGSNQPQHF.

This chain uses TRBV27 with TRBJ2-3; TRBD1 aligns across 9 bases. V lost 5 bases, J lost 4 bases, and 7 bases stayed unmatched. Germline CDR1 is MNHEY and CDR2 is SMNVEV (reference sequence). The CDR3 length is 15 residues. CDR3 bases: TGTGCCAGCAGTCAAGGGACAGGGCTCTCAGATACGCAGTATTTT. Translating gives CASSQGTGLSDTQYF.

V is TRBV11-2 and J is TRBJ2-3; 9 bases are shared with TRBD2. The CDR3 length is 16 residues. J lost 6 bases, V lost 4 bases, and 11 bases had no gene match. Germline CDR1 is SGHAT and CDR2 is FQNNGV. The CDR3 DNA sequence: TGTGCCAGCAGCTCAGACCCTAGCGGGGTTGGGGATACGCAGTATTTT. Translating it yields CASSSDPSGVGDTQYF. Complete variable domain (other parts from reference TRBV11-2 and TRBJ2-3): EAGVAQSPRYKIIEKRQSVAFWCNPISGHATLYWYQQILGQGPKLLIQFQNNGVVDDSQLPKDRFSAERLKGVDSTLKIQPAKLEDSAVYLCASSSDPSGVGDTQYFGPGTRLTVL.

This clone has only a few counts. The CDR3 protein is CASSQVRGRNQPQHF. Here the CDR3 DNA reads TGCGCCAGCAGCCAAGTGAGAGGGCGGAATCAGCCCCAGCATTTT. This chain uses TRBV4-1 with TRBJ1-5; D not certain. The germline gives CDR1 MGHRA, CDR2 YSYEKL. The CDR3 runs 15 residues. Trimming left V 1 base short and J 4 bases short, with 11 bases between.

This chain uses TRBV10-3 with TRBJ2-1; 8 bases line up with TRBD2. The CDR3 spans 13 residues. The trim removed 6 bases at V and 4 bases at J, leaving 2 bases unmatched. Germline V gene lookup returns CDR1 ENHRY and CDR2 SYGVKD. The CDR3 here is CAISGGGYNEQFF. Here the CDR3 DNA reads TGTGCCATCAGCGGGGGGGGATACAATGAGCAGTTCTTC.

This chain links TRBV6-5 with TRBJ1-1, with D maybe TRBD1 (6 bases). Germline CDR1 reads MNHEY; CDR2 reads SVGAGI. CDR3 length: 12 amino acids. The V gene lost 6 bases and the J gene lost 6 bases, with 11 bases spanning the gap. Here the CDR3 reads CASRENRAEAFF. The CDR3, as DNA: TGTGCCAGCAGAGAGAACAGGGCTGAAGCTTTCTTT.

Worth noting for this clone: This sample includes further DNA sequences coding for the same CDR3. V and J are TRBV11-3 and TRBJ2-3; unclear D gene. The CDR3 runs 13 residues. Germline lookup yields CDR1 SGHNT and CDR2 YENEEA. Trimming cost V 5 bases and J 4 bases, with 10 bases left between them. In nucleotides, the CDR3 is TGTGCCAGCAGCCTCGGTGGAGCAGATACGCAGTATTTT. It is translated as CASSLGGADTQYF.

A single count supports this clone. This chain joins TRBV24-1 and TRBJ1-4, with TRBD1 as a possible D gene (6 bases). From germline, CDR1 is KGHDR and CDR2 SFDVKD. Trimming shortened V by 4 bases and J by 8 bases, and 16 bases separated the two germline ends. The CDR3 is 15 residues long. The DNA of the CDR3 is TGTGCCACCAGTGACAACCGGGACGGGACAGAAAAACTGTTTTTT. It is translated as CATSDNRDGTEKLFF.

The gene calls are TRBV18 and TRBJ1-5, with D unresolved. CDR1 is KGHSH, CDR2 LQKENI, per germline. The V gene lost 0 bases and the J gene lost 7 bases, with 13 bases spanning the gap. This CDR3 contains 15 residues. The CDR3 loop is CASSPPIGDGQPQHF. The CDR3 DNA is TGTGCCAGCTCACCACCGATTGGTGATGGCCAGCCCCAGCATTTT.

This chain joins TRBV5-1 and TRBJ1-1; D ambiguous. The CDR3 has 12 amino acids. In germline, CDR1 is SGHRS, CDR2 YFSETQ. Trimming shortened V by 4 bases and J by 7 bases, and 11 bases separated the two germline ends. The CDR3, as DNA: TGCGCCAGCAGCCCGCGGTCGGGTGAAGCTTTCTTT. Amino acids: CASSPRSGEAFF.

The rearrangement uses TRBV3-1 (or the pseudogene TRBV3-2) and TRBJ2-1, with D unclear. CDR1 LGHDT and CDR2 YNNKEL come from the germline V gene (reference sequence). The ends were cut back, 6 bases at V and 8 bases at J, with 14 bases in the middle. The length of the CDR3 is 13 residues. Here the CDR3 reads CASRRPRSDEQFF. The CDR3 DNA sequence: TGTGCCAGCAGGAGACCGAGGAGCGATGAGCAGTTCTTC.

The chain carries TRBV18 and TRBJ1-6; D not resolved. Germline V gene lookup returns CDR1 KGHSH and CDR2 LQKENI. Trimming shortened V by 3 bases and J by 5 bases, and 11 bases separated the two germline ends. This CDR3 region has 15 residues. The chain's CDR3 is CASSPRETNNSPLHF. CDR3 bases: TGTGCCAGCTCACCCCGGGAAACAAATAATTCACCCCTCCACTTT.

The V and J genes are TRBV3-1 (or the pseudogene TRBV3-2) and TRBJ1-1; TRBD1 aligns across 8 bases. This CDR3 has 14 residues. From germline, CDR1 is LGHDT and CDR2 YNNKEL (reference sequence). V trimming: 4 bases; J trimming: 2 bases; junction bases outside the gene matches: 3. The chain's CDR3 is CASSLQGDNTEAFF. CDR3 bases: TGTGCCAGCAGCCTACAGGGGGATAACACTGAAGCTTTCTTT.

The rearrangement links TRBV13 to TRBJ2-7, with 7 positions matching TRBD2. Germline V lookup: CDR1 PRHDT, CDR2 FYEKMQ (reference sequence). CDR3 size: 13 residues. Germline trimming cut 3 bases from V and 5 bases from J; bases unmatched to any gene: 4. CDR3 sequence: CASSFTGGNEQYF. The CDR3 region has the DNA TGTGCCAGCAGCTTCACGGGGGGAAACGAGCAGTACTTC.

V gene TRBV6-1 combines with J gene TRBJ2-7; 8 bases are shared with TRBD1. Germline CDR1 reads MNHNS; CDR2 reads SASEGT. The CDR3 has 15 amino acids. Germline trimming cut 2 bases from V and 3 bases from J; bases unmatched to any gene: 6. CDR3 nucleotide sequence: TGTGCCAGCAGTGAACCGACAGGGGTTGGCTACGAGCAGTACTTC. Protein sequence: CASSEPTGVGYEQYF.

The chain joins TRBV29-1 to TRBJ2-7; TRBD1 matches at 9 bases. The V and J ends lost 7 bases and 1 base, in that order; junction bases with no gene match: 8. From germline, CDR1 is SQVTM and CDR2 ANQGSEA. CDR3 length: 14 amino acids. The CDR3 DNA sequence: TGCAGCGCCCAAGGGGGACAGGGTTCCTACGAGCAGTACTTC. Protein sequence: CSAQGGQGSYEQYF.

The rearrangement joins TRBV18 to TRBJ1-2; TRBD1 is a possible D gene (6 bases). Germline values: CDR1 KGHSH, CDR2 LQKENI. Trimming pared 5 bases from V and 2 bases from J, leaving 12 bases between. The CDR3 spans 14 residues. The CDR3 DNA follows: TGTGCCAGCTCAGGACCGGGACAAAACTATGGCTACACCTTC. This encodes CASSGPGQNYGYTF.

The chain carries TRBV7-9 and TRBJ1-1; D is unclear. Per the germline V gene, CDR1 is SEHNR and CDR2 is FQNEAQ (reference sequence). The germline V and J ends were trimmed by 5 bases and 1 base, with 8 bases remaining between them. The CDR3 has 13 residues. The CDR3 DNA reads as TGTGCCAGCAGCCTAACCGAGAACACTGAAGCTTTCTTT. Protein product: CASSLTENTEAFF.